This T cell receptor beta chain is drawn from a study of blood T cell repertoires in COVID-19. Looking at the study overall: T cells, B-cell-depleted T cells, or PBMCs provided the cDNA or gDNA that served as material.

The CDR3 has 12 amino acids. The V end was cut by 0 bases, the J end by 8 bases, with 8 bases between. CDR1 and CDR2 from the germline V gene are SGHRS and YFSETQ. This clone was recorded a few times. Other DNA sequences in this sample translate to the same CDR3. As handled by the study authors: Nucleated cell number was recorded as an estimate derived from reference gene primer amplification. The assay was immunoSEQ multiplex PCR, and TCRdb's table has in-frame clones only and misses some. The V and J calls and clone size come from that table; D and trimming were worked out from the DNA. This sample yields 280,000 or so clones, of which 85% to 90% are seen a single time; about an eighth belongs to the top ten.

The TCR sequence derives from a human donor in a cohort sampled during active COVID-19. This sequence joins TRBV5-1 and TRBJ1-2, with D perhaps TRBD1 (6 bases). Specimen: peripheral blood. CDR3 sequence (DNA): TGCGCCAGCAGCTTGGACAGGGACGGCTACACCTTC. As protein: CASSLDRDGYTF.